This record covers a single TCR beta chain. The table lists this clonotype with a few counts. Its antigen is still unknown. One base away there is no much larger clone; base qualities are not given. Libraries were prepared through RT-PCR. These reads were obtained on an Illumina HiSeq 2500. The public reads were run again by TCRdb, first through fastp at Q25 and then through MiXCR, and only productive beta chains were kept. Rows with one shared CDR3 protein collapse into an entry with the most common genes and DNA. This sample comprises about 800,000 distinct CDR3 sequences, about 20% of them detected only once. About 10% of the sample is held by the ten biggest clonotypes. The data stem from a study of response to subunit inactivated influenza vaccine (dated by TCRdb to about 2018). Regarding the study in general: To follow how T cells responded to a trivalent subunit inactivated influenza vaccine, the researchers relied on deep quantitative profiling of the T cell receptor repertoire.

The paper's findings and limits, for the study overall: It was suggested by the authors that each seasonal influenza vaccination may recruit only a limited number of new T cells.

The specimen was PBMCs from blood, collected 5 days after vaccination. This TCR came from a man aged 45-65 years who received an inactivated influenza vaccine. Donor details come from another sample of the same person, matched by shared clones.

The DNA sequence is given as TGCGCCAGCATGGGGAAGGCCTACGAGCAGTACTTC. This yields the protein CASMGKAYEQYF. The sequence joins TRBV5-1 to TRBJ2-7; the D gene lacks a confident call. From a lookup of the germline V gene, CDR1 and CDR2 are SGHRS and YFSETQ. Trimming removed 6 bases from V and 2 bases from J, leaving 9 bases between the germline ends. Measured from the cysteine to the phenylalanine, the CDR3 is 12 residues long. Left in the record is the CDR3 DNA by itself, 36 bases read in frame from the first base. Beyond the CDR3, the reference TRBV5-1 and TRBJ2-7 genes provide the residues; the full variable domain reads: KAGVTQTPRYLIKTRGQQVTLSCSPISGHRSVSWYQQTPGQGLQFLFEYFSETQRNKGNFPGRFSGRQFSNSRSEMNVSTLELGDSALYLCASMGKAYEQYFGPGTRLTVT.